The rows below give T cell receptor beta chains drawn from one sample of a study of a mutant IDH1 vaccine in newly diagnosed glioma. Antigen specificity for these receptors is unknown. The protocol was immunoSEQ multiplex PCR, while the TCRdb copy is restricted to in-frame clones and leaves out a portion. Of roughly 49,000 clones listed, 85% to 95% are singletons. Sample: PBMCs, taken from a glioma patient whose treatment included an IDH1 peptide vaccine. The receptors were sampled from a man aged 45-60 years with glioma. The CDR3 runs from the conserved cysteine through the conserved F or W. The D gene is left open where the match is weak. Not all rows give a size; the values are once, few, many and, for expanded clones, a class.

d_call: TRBD2; clone_size: .; v_call: TRBV4-1; j_call: TRBJ2-7; cdr3_nt: TGCGCCAGCAGCCAAGTCAGCGGGGCCCCGGGGTCCTACGAGCAGTACTTC; cdr3_aa: CASSQVSGAPGSYEQYF
d_call: TRBD1; clone_size: .; v_call: TRBV5-1; j_call: TRBJ2-3; cdr3_nt: TGCGCCAGCAGCGGGGGACAGGGGTTGACAGATACGCAGTATTTT; cdr3_aa: CASSGGQGLTDTQYF
d_call: TRBD1; clone_size: once; v_call: TRBV9; j_call: TRBJ2-7; cdr3_nt: TGTGCCAGCAGCGGTTTGGGGACAGGGGTCCACGAGCAGTACTTC; cdr3_aa: CASSGLGTGVHEQYF
d_call: TRBD2; clone_size: .; v_call: TRBV7-6; j_call: TRBJ2-2; cdr3_nt: TGTGCCAGCAGCCCCTCTAGCGGGAGGCACACCGGGGAGCTGTTTTTT; cdr3_aa: CASSPSSGRHTGELFF
d_call: .; clone_size: .; v_call: TRBV4-3; j_call: TRBJ1-1; cdr3_nt: TGCGCCAGCAGCCAAGGTCCCGGCCTGAACACTGAAGCTTTCTTT; cdr3_aa: CASSQGPGLNTEAFF
d_call: .; clone_size: .; v_call: TRBV7-2; j_call: TRBJ2-6; cdr3_nt: TGTGCCAGCAGCCCCTTTCGGGGATCTGGGCGGTCTGGGGCCAACGTCCTGACTTTC; cdr3_aa: CASSPFRGSGRSGANVLTF
d_call: .; clone_size: .; v_call: TRBV9; j_call: TRBJ1-5; cdr3_nt: TGTGCCAGCAGCGTGGGAGGGGAACAAAATCAGCCCCAGCATTTT; cdr3_aa: CASSVGGEQNQPQHF
d_call: .; clone_size: .; v_call: TRBV4-2; j_call: TRBJ1-6; cdr3_nt: TGTGCCAGCAGCCAAGGAGGCCGGGAATCACCCCTCCACTTT; cdr3_aa: CASSQGGRESPLHF
d_call: TRBD1; clone_size: .; v_call: TRBV5-1; j_call: TRBJ2-7; cdr3_nt: TGCGCCAGCAGCCTAGACAGGGACGAGCAGTACTTC; cdr3_aa: CASSLDRDEQYF
d_call: .; clone_size: .; v_call: TRBV19; j_call: TRBJ1-4; cdr3_nt: TGTGCCAGTACCTCCCTGAGGGGGGGAGCCAGAGAAAAACTGTTTTTT; cdr3_aa: CASTSLRGGAREKLFF
d_call: .; clone_size: .; v_call: TRBV7-2; j_call: TRBJ1-5; cdr3_nt: TGTGCCAGCAGCCCCGGGACGGCGGGGGGTCAGCCCCAGCATTTT; cdr3_aa: CASSPGTAGGQPQHF
d_call: .; clone_size: .; v_call: TRBV27; j_call: TRBJ1-5; cdr3_nt: TGTGCCAGCAGTCGACGAGGAGATCAGCCCCAGCATTTT; cdr3_aa: CASSRRGDQPQHF
d_call: TRBD1; clone_size: once; v_call: TRBV29-1; j_call: TRBJ2-3; cdr3_nt: TGCAGCGTAGCACCCCAGGGGGCGAGCACAGATACGCAGTATTTT; cdr3_aa: CSVAPQGASTDTQYF
d_call: .; clone_size: once; v_call: TRBV27; j_call: TRBJ2-2; cdr3_nt: TGTGCCAGCAGTTTCTCGAACACCGGGGAGCTGTTTTTT; cdr3_aa: CASSFSNTGELFF
d_call: TRBD1; clone_size: .; v_call: TRBV19; j_call: TRBJ1-2; cdr3_nt: TGTGCCAGTAGTCTGGGGAACAGGGGCGGCTATGGCTACACCTTC; cdr3_aa: CASSLGNRGGYGYTF
d_call: TRBD2; clone_size: .; v_call: TRBV10-1; j_call: TRBJ2-1; cdr3_nt: TGCGCCAGCAGTGAGGCTAGCGGGGCAGGGGGATTCTTC; cdr3_aa: CASSEASGAGGFF
d_call: TRBD1; clone_size: once; v_call: TRBV7-8; j_call: TRBJ2-2; cdr3_nt: TGTGCCAGCAGCCGGTCGGGACAGCCCAACACCGGGGAGCTGTTTTTT; cdr3_aa: CASSRSGQPNTGELFF
d_call: .; clone_size: .; v_call: TRBV10-3; j_call: TRBJ1-5; cdr3_nt: TGTGCCATCAGTGCTCCAGATCAGCCCCAGCATTTT; cdr3_aa: CAISAPDQPQHF
d_call: TRBD1; clone_size: .; v_call: TRBV4-1; j_call: TRBJ2-4; cdr3_nt: TGCGCCAGCAGCCATGAGGACAGGAGCCTAGCCAAAAACATTCAGTACTTC; cdr3_aa: CASSHEDRSLAKNIQYF
d_call: TRBD1; clone_size: .; v_call: TRBV5-8; j_call: TRBJ2-5; cdr3_nt: TGTGCCAGCAGCCGGACAGGGGGCGCGTCAGAGACCCAGTACTTC; cdr3_aa: CASSRTGGASETQYF
d_call: .; clone_size: .; v_call: TRBV28; j_call: TRBJ1-2; cdr3_nt: TGTGCCAGCAGTTTAGGGAGCAGGAATGGCTACACCTTC; cdr3_aa: CASSLGSRNGYTF
d_call: .; clone_size: once; v_call: TRBV4-3; j_call: TRBJ1-1; cdr3_nt: TGCGCCAGCAGCCAATATATTCTCAGAGGGAACACTGAAGCTTTCTTT; cdr3_aa: CASSQYILRGNTEAFF
d_call: .; clone_size: .; v_call: TRBV5-1; j_call: TRBJ2-5; cdr3_nt: TGCGCCAGCAGCTTTGGTGCGGCCCCTGGAGAGACCCAGTACTTC; cdr3_aa: CASSFGAAPGETQYF
d_call: .; clone_size: .; v_call: TRBV4-2; j_call: TRBJ2-3; cdr3_nt: TGTGCCAGCAGCCTCTCGGGAGATACGCAGTATTTT; cdr3_aa: CASSLSGDTQYF
d_call: TRBD1; clone_size: few; v_call: TRBV30; j_call: TRBJ1-3; cdr3_nt: TGTGCCTGGAGCCGGGACAGGGGAAGTGGAAACACCATATATTTT; cdr3_aa: CAWSRDRGSGNTIYF
d_call: .; clone_size: .; v_call: TRBV9; j_call: TRBJ1-6; cdr3_nt: TGTGCCAGCAGCGTAGGGACGGTTAATTCACCCCTCCACTTT; cdr3_aa: CASSVGTVNSPLHF
d_call: TRBD2; clone_size: .; v_call: TRBV5-1; j_call: TRBJ2-3; cdr3_nt: TGCGCCAGCAGCGGACTAGCGTTAGATACGCAGTATTTT; cdr3_aa: CASSGLALDTQYF
d_call: .; clone_size: .; v_call: TRBV27; j_call: TRBJ2-7; cdr3_nt: TGTGCCAGCAGCCCCTGGGGCGGCGAGCAGTACTTC; cdr3_aa: CASSPWGGEQYF
d_call: .; clone_size: .; v_call: TRBV10-2; j_call: TRBJ2-3; cdr3_nt: TGCGCCAGCAGTGAGTGGGGTAGCGGTGTAAGAGATACGCAGTATTTT; cdr3_aa: CASSEWGSGVRDTQYF
d_call: .; clone_size: few; v_call: TRBV11-2; j_call: TRBJ1-2; cdr3_nt: TGTGCCAGCAGCCTCGACAGTTATGGCTACACCTTC; cdr3_aa: CASSLDSYGYTF
d_call: .; clone_size: once; v_call: TRBV18; j_call: TRBJ2-5; cdr3_nt: TGTGCCAGCTCTCGAGAGGTGCAAGAGACCCAGTACTTC; cdr3_aa: CASSREVQETQYF
d_call: .; clone_size: .; v_call: TRBV21-1; j_call: TRBJ1-2; cdr3_nt: TGTGCCAGCAGCAAAGGTGGGACCGGACCCTGGTATGGCTACACCTTC; cdr3_aa: CASSKGGTGPWYGYTF
d_call: TRBD1; clone_size: .; v_call: TRBV28; j_call: TRBJ1-4; cdr3_nt: TGTGCCAGCAGTTTCCCCGCGGACAGGGGATTGAATGAAAAACTGTTTTTT; cdr3_aa: CASSFPADRGLNEKLFF
d_call: .; clone_size: .; v_call: TRBV7-9; j_call: TRBJ2-6; cdr3_nt: TGTGCCAGCAGCCCCGGTTACTCTGGGGCCAACGTCCTGACTTTC; cdr3_aa: CASSPGYSGANVLTF
d_call: .; clone_size: .; v_call: TRBV14; j_call: TRBJ1-1; cdr3_nt: TGTGCCAGCAGCCAAGTTTACGGTGGTGAAGCTTTCTTT; cdr3_aa: CASSQVYGGEAFF
d_call: .; clone_size: .; v_call: TRBV13; j_call: TRBJ1-5; cdr3_nt: TGTGCCAGCAGCTTAGGCGCCGATCAGCCCCAGCATTTT; cdr3_aa: CASSLGADQPQHF
d_call: .; clone_size: .; v_call: TRBV4-1; j_call: TRBJ2-5; cdr3_nt: TGCGCCAGCAGCCAAGAGAAGGCAGAACAAGAGACCCAGTACTTC; cdr3_aa: CASSQEKAEQETQYF
d_call: .; clone_size: .; v_call: TRBV30; j_call: TRBJ1-1; cdr3_nt: TGTGCCTGGACCGGGACTCGGGCTTTCTTT; cdr3_aa: CAWTGTRAFF
d_call: .; clone_size: .; v_call: TRBV7-2; j_call: TRBJ1-2; cdr3_nt: TGTGCCAGCAGCGACCGGGACCGCGGGGGGAACTATGGCTACACCTTC; cdr3_aa: CASSDRDRGGNYGYTF
d_call: .; clone_size: .; v_call: TRBV7-8; j_call: TRBJ2-1; cdr3_nt: TGTGCCAGCAGCTGGCGCCAGGGGTCCTACAATGAGCAGTTCTTC; cdr3_aa: CASSWRQGSYNEQFF
d_call: TRBD1; clone_size: .; v_call: TRBV6-4; j_call: TRBJ1-1; cdr3_nt: TGTGCCAGCAGTGACTCTCATACAGGGGAAACTGAAGCTTTCTTT; cdr3_aa: CASSDSHTGETEAFF